A single sample gave rise to the 8 T cell receptor beta chains below, sequenced in a study of tumor-infiltrating lymphocytes in primary liver carcinoma. RNA and DNA were co-extracted from approximately 20-30 mg of unsorted bulk tissue. A constant-region primer served to make TCR beta cDNA from about 0.5 ug total RNA. Construction of TCR beta libraries relied on three successive nested multiplex PCR rounds employing slightly modified ARM-PCR. Each of the first two PCR rounds ran approximately 11 cycles with TRBV1-TRBV30 forward and C-beta reverse primers. TCRdb reprocessed the multiplex PCR reads with MiXCR, giving one entry per CDR3 protein. The sample consists of about 200,000 distinct CDR3 sequences, around four fifths of them appearing once. The specimen sequenced was tumor tissue from primary liver carcinoma. All receptors derive from a man in his forties or fifties with primary liver carcinoma and hepatitis B virus infection.

This clonotype was seen only once. The rearrangement joins TRBV6-1 to TRBJ2-1; maybe TRBD2 (6 bases). This CDR3 has 16 residues. Germline V gene lookup returns CDR1 MNHNS and CDR2 SASEGT. V was cut by 5 bases and J by 4 bases, with 18 bases left in between. Written as DNA, the CDR3 is TGTGCCAGCAGTCCGCCGGGACTGGGCTCATACAATGAGCAGTTCTTC. It codes for CASSPPGLGSYNEQFF.

This clonotype has just one count. The germline gene is not matched at one end of the junction; a read error may be the cause. The chain combines TRBV13 with TRBJ2-2; 13 positions agree with TRBD2. This CDR3 is built from 16 residues. Germline loops: CDR1 PRHDT, CDR2 FYEKMQ (reference sequence). The CDR3 DNA reads as TGTACCAGCAGCTTAAGACTAGCGGGAGGACCCGGGGAACTGTTTTTT. This sequence encodes CTSSLRLAGGPGELFF.

With regard to this clonotype: It is likely a read error, because the conserved phenylalanine at the end of the CDR3 is missing. The chain uses TRBV6-2 or TRBV6-3 and TRBJ2-7, with unresolved D. The germline CDR1 and CDR2 sequences are MNHEY and SVGEGT. The CDR3 contains 16 residues. The CDR3 DNA sequence: TGTGCCAGCATTTACTCGTTACAGTCAAACTCCTACGAGCAGTACTTG. Protein sequence: CASIYSLQSNSYEQYL.

About this clonotype: Being one base from a much bigger clone, this may be a read error. The J gene is TRBJ1-5, the V gene TRBV5-1; D may be TRBD1 (6 bases). The V end was cut by 1 base, the J end by 8 bases, with 16 bases between. The CDR3 spans 15 residues. Germline CDR1 SGHRS, CDR2 YFSETQ. CDR3 residues: CASSLMAGDGKPQHF. The CDR3 DNA reads TGCGCCAGCAGCTTGATGGCAGGGGATGGTAAGCCCCAGCATTTT.

About this clonotype itself: One end of the junction fails to match germline, which may point to a read error. This chain connects TRBV6-6 to TRBJ2-3; 7 bases fit TRBD2. Germline V gives CDR1 MNHNY, CDR2 SVGAGI (reference sequence). The CDR3 contains 15 residues. CDR3 region: CARSPGGSNTDTLYF. As DNA, the CDR3 is TGTGCCAGGAGCCCCGGGGGGTCTAACACAGATACGCTGTATTTT.

As to this clonotype: This sequence may be a read error, since a much larger clone differs from it by one base. The rearrangement links TRBV5-1 to TRBJ2-1; D is possibly TRBD1 (6 bases). V shed 5 bases and J shed 7 bases, with 22 bases lying between them. This CDR3 has 16 residues. CDR1 SGHRS and CDR2 YFSETQ come from the germline V gene. CDR3 DNA sequence: TGCGCCAGCAGACCCTTAGGGGGAGAGCCGAGGAATGAGCAGTTCTTC. The encoded protein is CASRPLGGEPRNEQFF.

A single count supports this clonotype. A much larger clone is a single base away; this may be a read error. The chain joins TRBV5-1 to TRBJ1-4; D call uncertain. V lost 4 bases and J lost 8, with 18 bases in between. Germline CDR1 SGHRS, CDR2 YFSETQ. The CDR3 is 15 amino acids. CDR3 DNA: TGCGCCAGCAGCGCGGCCGAGACTAAGGGAGAAAAACTGTTTTTT. This encodes CASSAAETKGEKLFF.

The table lists this clonotype with a count of one. V gene TRBV29-1 combines with J gene TRBJ2-1, with D perhaps TRBD2 (6 bases). With 0 bases removed from V and 12 bases from J, the gap between germline ends came to 6 bases. Germline CDR1 SQVTM, CDR2 ANQGSEA. The CDR3 sequence is 10 residues long. The CDR3: CSVEEGGQFF. Here the CDR3 DNA reads TGCAGCGTTGAAGAGGGAGGGCAGTTCTTC.